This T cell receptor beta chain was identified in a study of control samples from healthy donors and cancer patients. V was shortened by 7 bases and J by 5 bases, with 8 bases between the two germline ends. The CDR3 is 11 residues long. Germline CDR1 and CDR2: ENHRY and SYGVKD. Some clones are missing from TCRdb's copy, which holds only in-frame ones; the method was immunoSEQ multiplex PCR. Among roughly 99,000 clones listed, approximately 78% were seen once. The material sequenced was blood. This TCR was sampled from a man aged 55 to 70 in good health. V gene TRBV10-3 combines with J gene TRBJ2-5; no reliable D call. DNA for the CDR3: TGTGCCATCACAGACGGCGAGACCCAGTACTTC. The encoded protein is CAITDGETQYF.